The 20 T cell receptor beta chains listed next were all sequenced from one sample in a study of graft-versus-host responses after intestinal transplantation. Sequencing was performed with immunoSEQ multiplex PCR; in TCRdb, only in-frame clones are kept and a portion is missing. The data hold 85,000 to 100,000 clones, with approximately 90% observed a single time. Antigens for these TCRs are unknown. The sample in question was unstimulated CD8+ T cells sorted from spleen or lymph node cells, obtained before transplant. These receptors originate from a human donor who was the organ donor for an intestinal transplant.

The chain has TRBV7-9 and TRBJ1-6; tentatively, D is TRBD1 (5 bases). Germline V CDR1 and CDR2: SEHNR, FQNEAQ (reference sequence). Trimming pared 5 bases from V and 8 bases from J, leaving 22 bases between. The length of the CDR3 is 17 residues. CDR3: CASSAQTAPQYHSPLHF. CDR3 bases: TGTGCCAGCAGCGCGCAGACAGCACCTCAATACCATTCACCCCTCCACTTT.

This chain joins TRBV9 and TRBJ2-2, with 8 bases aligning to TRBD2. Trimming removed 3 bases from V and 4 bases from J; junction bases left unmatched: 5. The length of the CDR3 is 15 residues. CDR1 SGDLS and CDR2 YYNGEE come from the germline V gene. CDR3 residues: CASSGAGEVTGELFF. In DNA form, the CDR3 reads TGTGCCAGCAGCGGAGCGGGGGAGGTCACCGGGGAGCTGTTTTTT. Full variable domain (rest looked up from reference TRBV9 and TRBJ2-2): DSGVTQTPKHLITATGQRVTLRCSPRSGDLSVYWYQQSLDQGLQFLIQYYNGEERAKGNILERFSAQQFPDLHSELNLSSLELGDSALYFCASSGAGEVTGELFFGEGSRLTVL.

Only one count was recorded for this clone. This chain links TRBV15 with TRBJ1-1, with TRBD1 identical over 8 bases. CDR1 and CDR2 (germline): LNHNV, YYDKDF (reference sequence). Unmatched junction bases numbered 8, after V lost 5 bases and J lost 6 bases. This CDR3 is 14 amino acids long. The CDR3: CATSGSHRGSEAFF. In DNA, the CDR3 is TGTGCCACCAGCGGCTCACACAGGGGGTCTGAAGCTTTCTTT.

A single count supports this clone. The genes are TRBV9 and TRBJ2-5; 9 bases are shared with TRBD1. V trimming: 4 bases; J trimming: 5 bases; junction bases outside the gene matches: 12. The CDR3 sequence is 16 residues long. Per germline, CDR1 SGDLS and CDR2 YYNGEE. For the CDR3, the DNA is TGTGCCAGCAGCCCACGGGACAGGGTAGAGTCGGAGACCCAGTACTTC. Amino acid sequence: CASSPRDRVESETQYF.

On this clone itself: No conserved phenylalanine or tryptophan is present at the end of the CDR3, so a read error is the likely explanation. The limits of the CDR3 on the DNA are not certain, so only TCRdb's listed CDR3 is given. Here the CDR3 reads CASSLTNLYH. The rearrangement links TRBV28 to TRBJ1-1. The CDR3 length equals 10 residues, ends included. Germline V gives CDR1 MDHEN, CDR2 SYDVKM.

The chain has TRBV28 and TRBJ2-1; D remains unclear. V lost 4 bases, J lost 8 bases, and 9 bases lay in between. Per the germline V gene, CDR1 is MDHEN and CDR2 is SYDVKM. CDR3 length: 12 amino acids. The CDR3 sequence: CASSSLDHEQFF. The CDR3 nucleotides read TGTGCCAGCAGTTCCCTAGACCATGAGCAGTTCTTC.

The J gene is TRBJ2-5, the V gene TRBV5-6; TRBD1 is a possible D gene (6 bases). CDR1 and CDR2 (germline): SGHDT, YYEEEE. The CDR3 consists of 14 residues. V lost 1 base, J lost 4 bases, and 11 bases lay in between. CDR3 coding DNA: TGTGCCAGCAGCTTGCCTAGCAGGGGAGAGACCCAGTACTTC. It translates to CASSLPSRGETQYF.

CDR3 sequence: CASSSSAYEQYF. CDR3 nucleotide sequence: TGCGCCAGCAGTTCCTCCGCCTACGAGCAGTACTTC. This chain joins TRBV5-1 and TRBJ2-7; D not resolved. V was cut by 5 bases and J by 2 bases, with 8 bases left in between. CDR3 length: 12 amino acids. CDR1 SGHRS and CDR2 YFSETQ come from the germline V gene.

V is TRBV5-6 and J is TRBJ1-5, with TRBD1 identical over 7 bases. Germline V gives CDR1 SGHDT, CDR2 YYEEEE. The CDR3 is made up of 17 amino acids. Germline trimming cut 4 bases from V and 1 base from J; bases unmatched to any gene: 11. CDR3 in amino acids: CASSRTRDSRSNQPQHF. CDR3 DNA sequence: TGTGCCAGCAGCCGGACCCGGGACAGCAGGAGCAATCAGCCCCAGCATTTT.

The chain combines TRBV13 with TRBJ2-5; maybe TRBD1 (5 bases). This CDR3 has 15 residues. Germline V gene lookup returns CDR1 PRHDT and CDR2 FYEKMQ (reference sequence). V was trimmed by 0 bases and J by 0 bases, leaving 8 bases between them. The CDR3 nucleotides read TGTGCCAGCAGCTTAGGTCAGGGAAACCAAGAGACCCAGTACTTC. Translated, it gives CASSLGQGNQETQYF.

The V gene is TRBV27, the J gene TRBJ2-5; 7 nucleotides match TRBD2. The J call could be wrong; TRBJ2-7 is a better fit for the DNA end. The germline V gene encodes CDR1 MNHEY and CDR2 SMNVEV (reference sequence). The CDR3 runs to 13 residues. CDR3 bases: TGTGCCAGCAGTTGGAGCGGGAACAACGAGCAGTACTTC. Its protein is CASSWSGNNEQYF.

CDR3 coding DNA: TGTGCCAGCAGCTTTTCGTCGCTCTTGGGGACAGGGCACTACAATGAGCAGTTCTTC. Protein: CASSFSSLLGTGHYNEQFF. This chain connects TRBV7-9 to TRBJ2-1, with 9 bases aligning to TRBD1. Unmatched junction bases numbered 15, after V lost 3 bases and J lost 3 bases. Germline CDR1 and CDR2: SEHNR and FQNEAQ (reference sequence). This CDR3 spans 19 amino acids.

CDR3 sequence reads: CASSPPTGGRNIQYF. The CDR3 bases are TGTGCCAGCAGTCCCCCAACAGGGGGGAGAAACATTCAGTACTTC. The genes are TRBV27 and TRBJ2-4; 8 bases match TRBD1. The CDR3 extends over 15 amino acids. Germline loops: CDR1 MNHEY, CDR2 SMNVEV (reference sequence). V gave up 5 bases and J gave up 6 bases; unmatched junction bases: 9.

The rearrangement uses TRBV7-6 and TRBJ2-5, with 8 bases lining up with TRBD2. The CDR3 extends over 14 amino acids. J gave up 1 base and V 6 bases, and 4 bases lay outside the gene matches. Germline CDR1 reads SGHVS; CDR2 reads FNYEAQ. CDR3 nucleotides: TGTGCCAGCAGTTACGGGGGGGGCCAAGAGACCCAGTACTTC. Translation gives CASSYGGGQETQYF.

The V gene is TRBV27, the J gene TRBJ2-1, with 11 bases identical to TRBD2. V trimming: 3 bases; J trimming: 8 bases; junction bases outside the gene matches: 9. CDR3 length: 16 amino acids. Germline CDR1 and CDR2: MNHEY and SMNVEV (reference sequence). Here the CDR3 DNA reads TGTGCCAGCAGTTTTACTAGCGGGAGATACCCATATGAGCAGTTCTTC. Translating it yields CASSFTSGRYPYEQFF.

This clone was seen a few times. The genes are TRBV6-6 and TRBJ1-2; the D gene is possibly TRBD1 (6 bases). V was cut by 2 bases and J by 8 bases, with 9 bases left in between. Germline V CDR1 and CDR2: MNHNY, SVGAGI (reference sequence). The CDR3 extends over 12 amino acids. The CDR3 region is CASSYGGQGYTF. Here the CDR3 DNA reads TGTGCCAGCAGTTACGGAGGACAGGGCTACACCTTC.

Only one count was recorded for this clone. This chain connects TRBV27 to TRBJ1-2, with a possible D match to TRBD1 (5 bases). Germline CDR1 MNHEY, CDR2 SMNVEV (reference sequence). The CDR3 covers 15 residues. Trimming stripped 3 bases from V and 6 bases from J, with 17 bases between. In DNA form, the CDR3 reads TGTGCCAGCAGTTTCTTCGCGGGGGGAGGGGATGGCTACACCTTC. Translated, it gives CASSFFAGGGDGYTF.

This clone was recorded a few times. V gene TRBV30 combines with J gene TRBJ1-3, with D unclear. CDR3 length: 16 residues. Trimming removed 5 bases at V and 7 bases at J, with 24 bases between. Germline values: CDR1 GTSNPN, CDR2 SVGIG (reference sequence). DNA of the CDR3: TGTGCCTGGGCCCCTGAGGGCGCGCTTCCCGCCAACACCATATATTTT. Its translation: CAWAPEGALPANTIYF.

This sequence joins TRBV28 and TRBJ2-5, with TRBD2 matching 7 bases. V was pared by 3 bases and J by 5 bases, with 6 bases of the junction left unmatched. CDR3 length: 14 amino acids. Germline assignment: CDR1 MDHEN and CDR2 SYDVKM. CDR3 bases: TGTGCCAGCAGTTTGGCGGGAGAAGGGGAGACCCAGTACTTC. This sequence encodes CASSLAGEGETQYF.

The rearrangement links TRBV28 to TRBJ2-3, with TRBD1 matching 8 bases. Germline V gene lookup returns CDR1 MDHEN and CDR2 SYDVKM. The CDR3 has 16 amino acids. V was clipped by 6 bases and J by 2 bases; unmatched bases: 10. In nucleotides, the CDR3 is TGTGCCAGCAGATCCGGGACAGGAGAACACACAGATACGCAGTATTTT. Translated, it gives CASRSGTGEHTDTQYF.